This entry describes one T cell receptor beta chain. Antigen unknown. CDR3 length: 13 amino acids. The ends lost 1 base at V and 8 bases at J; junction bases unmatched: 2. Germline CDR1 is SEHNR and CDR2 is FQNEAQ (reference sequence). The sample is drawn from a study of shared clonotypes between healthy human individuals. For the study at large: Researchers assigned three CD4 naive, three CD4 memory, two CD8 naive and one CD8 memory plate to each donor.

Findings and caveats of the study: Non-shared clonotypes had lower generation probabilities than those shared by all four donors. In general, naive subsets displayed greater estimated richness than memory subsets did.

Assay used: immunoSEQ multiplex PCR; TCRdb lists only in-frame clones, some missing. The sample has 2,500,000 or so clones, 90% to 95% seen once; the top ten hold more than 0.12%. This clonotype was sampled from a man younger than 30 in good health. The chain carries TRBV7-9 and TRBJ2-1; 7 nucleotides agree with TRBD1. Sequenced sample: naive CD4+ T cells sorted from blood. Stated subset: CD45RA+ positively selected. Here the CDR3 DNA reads TGTGCCAGCAGCTTAGGGGGGACAGATGAGCAGTTCTTC. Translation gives CASSLGGTDEQFF.